One and the same sample provided the 28 T cell receptor beta chains below, sequenced in a study of cytomegalovirus exposure and HLA in healthy donors. Amplification used 60 Vbeta primers and 13 Jbeta primers. TCRdb keeps only in-frame clones here, not all; method: immunoSEQ multiplex PCR. The sample has approximately 120,000 clones, less than 85% seen once. The sample comprised PBMCs. Receptors originate from a man younger than 30 in good health and CMV-seropositive.

The V and J genes are TRBV16 and TRBJ2-6; D might be TRBD2 (5 bases). From germline, CDR1 is KGHSY and CDR2 FQNENV. The CDR3 has 16 amino acids. The V end lost 0 bases, the J end lost 0 bases, and 6 bases lay between the germline ends. The CDR3 region is CASSQSGSSGANVLTF. CDR3 DNA sequence: TGTGCCAGCAGCCAATCTGGGAGCTCTGGGGCCAACGTCCTGACTTTC. Full variable domain (rest looked up from reference TRBV16 and TRBJ2-6): GEEVAQTPKHLVRGEGQKAKLYCAPIKGHSYVFWYQQVLKNEFKFLISFQNENVFDETGMPKERFSAKCLPNSPCSLEIQATKLEDSAVYFCASSQSGSSGANVLTFGAGSRLTVL.

The chain combines TRBV30 with TRBJ2-7; 7 positions agree with TRBD1. With V trimmed by 1 base and J by 4 bases, 1 base remained unmatched. The CDR3 runs 12 residues. Germline assignment: CDR1 GTSNPN and CDR2 SVGIG (reference sequence). The CDR3 nucleotides read TGTGCCTGGAGTGGGGGACAGTACGAGCAGTACTTC. Translation: CAWSGGQYEQYF.

J is TRBJ2-1 and V is TRBV30, with 9 bases that match TRBD2. The CDR3 loop spans 13 amino acids. The ends lost 1 base at V and 7 bases at J; junction bases unmatched: 2. Germline V gene sequence: CDR1 GTSNPN, CDR2 SVGIG (reference sequence). This CDR3 is CAWSGLAGNEQFF. CDR3 in DNA: TGTGCCTGGAGTGGCCTAGCGGGGAATGAGCAGTTCTTC. The variable domain in full, with the rest retrieved from reference TRBV30 and TRBJ2-1, is SQTIHQWPATLVQPVGSPLSLECTVEGTSNPNLYWYRQAAGRGLQLLFYSVGIGQISSEVPQNLSASRPQDRQFILSSKKLLLSDSGFYLCAWSGLAGNEQFFGPGTRLTVL.

The chain couples TRBV30 to TRBJ1-4; 8 positions agree with TRBD1. There are 12 residues in the CDR3. Trimming took 5 bases from V and 8 from J; bases not matched to a gene: 4. The germline V gene has CDR1 GTSNPN and CDR2 SVGIG (reference sequence). CDR3 nucleotide sequence: TGTGCCTGGCGGGACAGGCGCGAAAAACTGTTTTTT. Translation: CAWRDRREKLFF.

The chain joins TRBV6-1 to TRBJ1-3; TRBD1 might be the D (6 bases). The CDR3 is 16 residues long. V was trimmed by 3 bases and J by 2 bases, leaving 14 bases between them. Germline V gene sequence: CDR1 MNHNS, CDR2 SASEGT. CDR3 amino acids: CASSDRGQIPGNTIYF. In DNA form, the CDR3 reads TGTGCCAGCAGTGACAGGGGACAAATACCTGGAAACACCATATATTTT.

V is TRBV30 and J is TRBJ1-2; tentative D call: TRBD1 (6 bases). Germline CDR1 and CDR2: GTSNPN and SVGIG (reference sequence). V dropped 1 base and J dropped 2 bases, with 8 bases sitting between them. The CDR3 totals 13 residues. This CDR3 reads CAWSGQGNYGYTF. CDR3 in DNA: TGTGCCTGGAGTGGGCAGGGGAACTATGGCTACACCTTC. The variable domain in full, with the rest retrieved from reference TRBV30 and TRBJ1-2, is SQTIHQWPATLVQPVGSPLSLECTVEGTSNPNLYWYRQAAGRGLQLLFYSVGIGQISSEVPQNLSASRPQDRQFILSSKKLLLSDSGFYLCAWSGQGNYGYTFGSGTRLTVV.

This clone is a singleton in its sample. The chain carries TRBV2 and TRBJ2-3; D is undetermined. V was trimmed by 3 bases and J by 0 bases, leaving 7 bases between them. Per the germline V gene, CDR1 is SNHLY and CDR2 is FYNNEI. The CDR3 sequence is 14 residues long. CDR3 amino acids: CASSDPPSTDTQYF. The CDR3 DNA sequence: TGTGCCAGCAGTGATCCTCCTAGCACAGATACGCAGTATTTT. The complete variable domain, with remaining parts taken from reference TRBV2 and TRBJ2-3, reads EPEVTQTPSHQVTQMGQEVILRCVPISNHLYFYWYRQILGQKVEFLVSFYNNEISEKSEIFDDQFSVERPDGSNFTLKIRSTKLEDSAMYFCASSDPPSTDTQYFGPGTRLTVL.

The chain employs TRBV9 and TRBJ2-7; D is perhaps TRBD2 (7 bases). This CDR3 has 15 amino acids. Between the trimmed V and J ends, which lost 3 bases and 2 bases, there was a span of 15 bases. Germline assignment: CDR1 SGDLS and CDR2 YYNGEE. In nucleotides, the CDR3 is TGTGCCAGCAGCGAGGGGGGGACCGGAACCTACGAGCAGTACTTC. Translating gives CASSEGGTGTYEQYF.

The rearrangement joins TRBV27 to TRBJ2-7; maybe TRBD2 (6 bases). CDR1 is MNHEY, CDR2 SMNVEV, per germline (reference sequence). The CDR3 has 13 residues. The V gene lost 6 bases and the J gene lost 2 bases, with 11 bases spanning the gap. The CDR3 DNA reads TGTGCCAGCAGCCCGACGGGGGCCTACGAGCAGTACTTC. This sequence encodes CASSPTGAYEQYF.

The V and J genes are TRBV7-3 and TRBJ2-1, with 9 nucleotides matching TRBD1. The CDR3 contains 14 residues. V shed 3 bases and J 7 bases; nucleotides not matched to a gene: 4. Looked up from germline, CDR1 is SGHTA and CDR2 is FQGTGA. CDR3 coding DNA: TGTGCCAGCAGCTTGACAGGGGGTTGGAATGAGCAGTTCTTC. Amino acids: CASSLTGGWNEQFF.

The chain links TRBV6-1 to TRBJ2-1, with 7 positions matching TRBD2. The germline V gene encodes CDR1 MNHNS and CDR2 SASEGT. Trimming removed 6 bases from V and 11 bases from J; junction bases left unmatched: 4. The CDR3 has 11 residues. The CDR3 here is CASRSSGQQFF. In DNA, the CDR3 is TGTGCCAGCAGATCTAGCGGACAGCAGTTCTTC.

This CDR3 reads CASSTSPNTEAFF. CDR3 DNA sequence: TGTGCCAGCAGCACGAGCCCGAACACTGAAGCTTTCTTT. The chain combines TRBV6-5 with TRBJ1-1, with D unclear. Germline V gene lookup returns CDR1 MNHEY and CDR2 SVGAGI. V shed 6 bases and J shed 1 base, with 9 bases lying between them. This CDR3 region has 13 residues.

The chain links TRBV27 to TRBJ2-7; a weak D match, TRBD2 (6 bases). The V gene's germline CDR1 is MNHEY and CDR2 SMNVEV (reference sequence). This CDR3 spans 13 amino acids. V lost 4 bases and J lost 1, with 8 bases in between. The CDR3 spells CASSWGRSYEQYF. CDR3 sequence (DNA): TGTGCCAGCAGTTGGGGGAGGTCCTACGAGCAGTACTTC.

The V gene is TRBV12-5, the J gene TRBJ2-7, with 8 bases that match TRBD1. Losses at the gene ends were 6 bases for V and 5 bases for J; bases not matched to a gene: 3. The CDR3 contains 12 residues. Looked up from germline, CDR1 is LGHNT and CDR2 is FRNRAP. CDR3 DNA sequence: TGTGCTAGTGGCCCGGACAGGGACGAGCAGTACTTC. Its protein is CASGPDRDEQYF.

Concerning this clone: Its ends do not fully match the called genes, so a read error is possible. Different DNA sequences within this sample yield the same CDR3. The chain has TRBV19 and TRBJ1-1; D may be TRBD1 (5 bases). Germline loops: CDR1 LNHDA, CDR2 SQIVND (reference sequence). The CDR3 length is 13 residues. The CDR3 is CASSPQNGGIIVF. Written as DNA, the CDR3 is TGTGCCAGTAGCCCCCAGAATGGGGGGATAATAGTCTTT. The variable domain in full, completed from reference TRBV19 and TRBJ1-1, reads DGGITQSPKYLFRKEGQNVTLSCEQNLNHDAMYWYRQDPGQGLRLIYYSQIVNDFQKGDIAEGYSVSREKKESFPLTVTSAQKNPTAFYLCASSPQNGGIIVFGQGTRLTVV.

In its sample, this clone was seen once. The J gene is TRBJ2-5, the V gene TRBV27; 11 bases line up with TRBD2. Germline V CDR1 and CDR2: MNHEY, SMNVEV (reference sequence). V lost 2 bases to trimming and J lost 4 bases; unmatched junction nucleotides: 3. The length of the CDR3 is 15 residues. The CDR3 reads CASSLRLAGGETQYF. The CDR3, as DNA: TGTGCCAGCAGTTTAAGGCTAGCGGGGGGAGAGACCCAGTACTTC.

The V call is TRBV30, the J call TRBJ2-1; 7 bases agree with TRBD1. With 5 bases clipped from V and 8 bases from J, the junction kept 9 bases outside the gene matches. From germline, CDR1 is GTSNPN and CDR2 SVGIG (reference sequence). The CDR3 totals 13 residues. The CDR3 region is CAWVVLGGYEQFF. In DNA, the CDR3 is TGTGCCTGGGTCGTCTTAGGGGGCTATGAGCAGTTCTTC.

This chain uses TRBV6-5 with TRBJ2-5, with 7 bases identical to TRBD2. TRBJ2-7 explains the end of the DNA better; the J call may be wrong. Germline CDR1 and CDR2: MNHEY and SVGAGI. This CDR3 comprises 11 residues. The CDR3 DNA reads TGTGCCAGCCGGGGACTATACGAGCAGTACTTC. This sequence encodes CASRGLYEQYF.

The CDR3 sequence: CASSVVTGTEAFF. The CDR3 coding sequence is TGTGCCAGCAGCGTAGTTACCGGCACTGAAGCTTTCTTT. The V gene is TRBV9, the J gene TRBJ1-1; D not resolved. Trimming left V 0 bases short and J 4 bases short, with 7 bases between. Per the germline V gene, CDR1 is SGDLS and CDR2 is YYNGEE. The CDR3 spans 13 residues.

The chain combines TRBV30 with TRBJ2-5, with a weak D call TRBD2 (5 bases). Germline-derived CDR1 and CDR2 are GTSNPN and SVGIG (reference sequence). The length of the CDR3 is 13 residues. V was pared by 4 bases and J by 1 base, with 10 bases between. CDR3: CAWTGTVQETQYF. CDR3 DNA: TGTGCCTGGACGGGAACAGTCCAAGAGACCCAGTACTTC. Complete variable domain (other parts from reference TRBV30 and TRBJ2-5): SQTIHQWPATLVQPVGSPLSLECTVEGTSNPNLYWYRQAAGRGLQLLFYSVGIGQISSEVPQNLSASRPQDRQFILSSKKLLLSDSGFYLCAWTGTVQETQYFGPGTRLLVL.

The rearrangement links TRBV11-2 to TRBJ2-7; TRBD1 matches 8 bases. Germline loops: CDR1 SGHAT, CDR2 FQNNGV. This CDR3 spans 18 amino acids. With V trimmed by 3 bases and J by 2 bases, 15 bases remained unmatched. CDR3 coding DNA: TGTGCCAGCAGCTTTATGGGTCGGGTGGGGACAGGCACCTACGAGCAGTACTTC. Amino acids: CASSFMGRVGTGTYEQYF.

This chain links TRBV14 with TRBJ2-3; the match to TRBD2 covers 12 bases. From germline, CDR1 is SGHDN and CDR2 FVKESK. J was trimmed by 4 bases and V by 5 bases; bases with no gene match: 7. This CDR3 has 16 residues. The CDR3 loop is CASSSLGLAGPDTQYF. CDR3 coding DNA: TGTGCCAGCAGCTCTTTGGGACTAGCGGGCCCAGATACGCAGTATTTT.

V gene TRBV29-1 combines with J gene TRBJ2-2, with TRBD1 as a possible D gene (6 bases). Looked up from germline, CDR1 is SQVTM and CDR2 is ANQGSEA. The ends were cut back, 3 bases at V and 7 bases at J, with 24 bases in the middle. The CDR3 consists of 17 residues. CDR3 nucleotide sequence: TGCAGCGTTGAGTTCGGGCCACAGGGTGGTCGTAACGGGGAGCTGTTTTTT. As protein: CSVEFGPQGGRNGELFF.

This chain connects TRBV7-9 to TRBJ1-4, with 9 nucleotides matching TRBD1. The CDR3 consists of 18 residues. The germline V gene encodes CDR1 SEHNR and CDR2 FQNEAQ (reference sequence). The junction had 10 bases not matched to a gene; V was cut back by 5 bases and J by 0 bases. The CDR3 coding sequence is TGTGCCAGCAGCGGAAGATGGGACAGGGACCCAACTAATGAAAAACTGTTTTTT. Residues: CASSGRWDRDPTNEKLFF.

This chain joins TRBV6-5 and TRBJ1-2; no clear D gene. The CDR3 is 11 residues long. V was pared by 6 bases and J by 8 bases, with 10 bases between. Germline CDR1 is MNHEY and CDR2 is SVGAGI. CDR3 nucleotides: TGTGCCAGCAGACAGTTGTGGGGCTACACCTTC. As protein: CASRQLWGYTF.

The genes are TRBV18 and TRBJ1-2, with TRBD1 matching 9 bases. V shed 6 bases, J shed 7 bases, and the junction held 12 bases outside the gene matches. Germline CDR1 is KGHSH and CDR2 is LQKENI. The CDR3 is 15 amino acids. CDR3 sequence: CASSPSGTGTFGYTF. The CDR3 DNA sequence: TGTGCCAGCTCGCCCTCAGGGACAGGGACATTTGGCTACACCTTC.

The J gene is TRBJ2-2, the V gene TRBV6-6; no definite D call. The CDR3 is 11 residues long. V shed 7 bases and J shed 2 bases, with 2 bases lying between them. Germline lookup yields CDR1 MNHNY and CDR2 SVGAGI (reference sequence). The CDR3 here is CASTNTGELFF. Here the CDR3 DNA reads TGTGCCAGCACTAACACCGGGGAGCTGTTTTTT.

The V call is TRBV5-8, the J call TRBJ2-7, with 12 bases lining up with TRBD1. Germline V gene data show CDR1 as SGHTS and CDR2 as YDEGEE. CDR3 length: 16 amino acids. With 3 bases clipped from V and 3 bases from J, the junction kept 7 bases outside the gene matches. This CDR3 reads CASSSGQGAIDYEQYF. In DNA form, the CDR3 reads TGTGCCAGCAGCTCGGGACAGGGGGCGATCGACTACGAGCAGTACTTC.